One and the same sample provided the 32 T cell receptor beta chains below, sequenced in a study of cytomegalovirus exposure and HLA in healthy donors. The PCR had 60 Vbeta and 13 Jbeta primers. The data were produced by immunoSEQ multiplex PCR, yet TCRdb's version contains in-frame clones alone and is incomplete. This sample carries more than 150,000 clones, 70% to 80% of them seen once, and the ten largest clones take 1.5% to 2%. Sequences were obtained from PBMCs. The receptors come from a young man in good health and CMV-seronegative.

The chain combines TRBV10-2 with TRBJ2-7; TRBD1 matches at 9 bases. CDR3 length: 14 residues. Germline trimming cut 4 bases from V and 1 base from J; bases unmatched to any gene: 2. Germline CDR1 is WSHSY and CDR2 is SAAADI. CDR3 sequence: CASSAGQGSYEQYF. The CDR3 nucleotides are TGCGCCAGCAGTGCAGGACAGGGGTCCTACGAGCAGTACTTC.

The chain couples TRBV9 to TRBJ1-2, with 7 bases fitting TRBD1. CDR3 length: 14 amino acids. Germline CDR1 SGDLS, CDR2 YYNGEE. J was trimmed by 6 bases and V by 0 bases; bases with no gene match: 5. CDR3 residues: CASSVAAGGNGYTF. The CDR3 bases are TGTGCCAGCAGCGTAGCCGCAGGGGGGAATGGCTACACCTTC.

The chain carries TRBV15 and TRBJ1-2, with 9 bases that match TRBD1. Germline CDR1 reads LNHNV; CDR2 reads YYDKDF (reference sequence). The trim removed 4 bases at V and 3 bases at J, leaving 3 bases unmatched. The length of the CDR3 is 14 residues. CDR3 residues: CATSTDRGYYGYTF. The CDR3 DNA reads as TGTGCCACCAGCACGGACAGGGGATACTATGGCTACACCTTC.

This clone showed up just a few times. This chain uses TRBV30 with TRBJ1-1; 12 nucleotides match TRBD1. This CDR3 is 15 amino acids long. Losses at the gene ends were 4 bases for V and 4 bases for J; bases not matched to a gene: 7. Germline V lookup: CDR1 GTSNPN, CDR2 SVGIG (reference sequence). CDR3 sequence: CAWIIPGQGATEAFF. CDR3 DNA sequence: TGTGCCTGGATTATACCGGGACAGGGGGCCACTGAAGCTTTCTTT.

The chain combines TRBV11-3 with TRBJ2-5; TRBD1 matches at 8 bases. Germline V gene lookup returns CDR1 SGHNT and CDR2 YENEEA. Germline trimming cut 5 bases from V and 5 bases from J; bases unmatched to any gene: 4. CDR3 length: 13 residues. In nucleotides, the CDR3 is TGTGCCAGCAGCGCGGGACAGGCGGAGACCCAGTACTTC. Its protein is CASSAGQAETQYF.

The chain combines TRBV5-6 with TRBJ1-4; D is uncertain. CDR1 and CDR2 from the germline V gene are SGHDT and YYEEEE. The CDR3 consists of 16 residues. The V and J ends lost 1 base and 1 base respectively, with 11 bases between them. CDR3 DNA sequence: TGTGCCAGCAGCTTGACGGAGGGAAAAACTAATGAAAAACTGTTTTTT. Translated: CASSLTEGKTNEKLFF.

The chain is built from TRBV5-1 and TRBJ2-5; perhaps TRBD2 as D (6 bases). The CDR3 sequence is 14 residues long. V was trimmed by 0 bases and J by 5 bases, leaving 11 bases between them. Germline CDR1 is SGHRS and CDR2 is YFSETQ. CDR3 in amino acids: CASSLAGGVETQYF. In nucleotides, the CDR3 is TGCGCCAGCAGCTTGGCCGGGGGTGTGGAGACCCAGTACTTC. Supplemented by reference TRBV5-1 and TRBJ2-5, the full variable domain reads KAGVTQTPRYLIKTRGQQVTLSCSPISGHRSVSWYQQTPGQGLQFLFEYFSETQRNKGNFPGRFSGRQFSNSRSEMNVSTLELGDSALYLCASSLAGGVETQYFGPGTRLLVL.

The rearrangement links TRBV9 to TRBJ2-3; 7 nucleotides match TRBD2. Germline trimming cut 1 base from V and 1 base from J; bases unmatched to any gene: 3. This CDR3 is 15 amino acids long. Germline V gene sequence: CDR1 SGDLS, CDR2 YYNGEE. Written as DNA, the CDR3 is TGTGCCAGCAGCGTATCGGCGGGGGGCACAGATACGCAGTATTTT. Translation gives CASSVSAGGTDTQYF.

The CDR3 region has the DNA TGTGCCAGCAGTGTGAGACAGGGGCTCTCCTATAATTCACCCCTCCACTTT. Translated: CASSVRQGLSYNSPLHF. This chain connects TRBV2 to TRBJ1-6; 8 bases are a match to TRBD1. The germline CDR1 and CDR2 sequences are SNHLY and FYNNEI. The CDR3 consists of 17 residues. Trimming removed 4 bases from V and 0 bases from J; junction bases left unmatched: 5.

This clone has only a few counts. The chain combines TRBV6-1 with TRBJ1-1, with D unclear. CDR1 is MNHNS, CDR2 SASEGT, per germline. Trimming took 6 bases from V and 1 from J, leaving 12 bases between them. The CDR3 is 14 amino acids. The CDR3 reads CASRGATANTEAFF. DNA for the CDR3: TGTGCCAGCAGGGGCGCTACAGCGAACACTGAAGCTTTCTTT.

This sequence joins TRBV14 and TRBJ2-1, with 11 bases lining up with TRBD2. The germline CDR1 and CDR2 sequences are SGHDN and FVKESK. V shed 4 bases, J shed 7 bases, and the junction held 18 bases outside the gene matches. The CDR3 runs 19 residues. The CDR3 here is CASSPTTRRLAGLTNEQFF. The CDR3 nucleotides read TGTGCCAGCAGCCCTACGACAAGAAGACTAGCGGGATTGACGAATGAGCAGTTCTTC.

In its sample, this clone was seen a few times. This chain uses TRBV30 with TRBJ2-5; D unclear. Between the trimmed V and J ends, which lost 1 base and 7 bases, there was a span of 4 bases. This CDR3 contains 10 residues. Germline CDR1 reads GTSNPN; CDR2 reads SVGIG (reference sequence). The CDR3 protein is CAWSAGTQYF. CDR3 bases: TGTGCCTGGAGTGCCGGGACCCAGTACTTC.

The V call is TRBV27, the J call TRBJ1-5; unclear D gene. Germline V gene lookup returns CDR1 MNHEY and CDR2 SMNVEV (reference sequence). The CDR3 runs to 11 residues. The V end was cut by 4 bases, the J end by 16 bases, with 14 bases between. This CDR3 reads CASSSAGVEHF. The CDR3 DNA reads TGTGCCAGCAGTTCGGCGGGCGTAGAACATTTT.

V is TRBV27 and J is TRBJ2-7, with 9 bases fitting TRBD1. CDR3 size: 15 residues. Germline assignment: CDR1 MNHEY and CDR2 SMNVEV (reference sequence). V was clipped by 10 bases and J by 1 base; unmatched bases: 11. The DNA for the CDR3 is TGTGCCACCTCTTCCGGGACAGGGAGATCCTACGAGCAGTACTTC. It encodes CATSSGTGRSYEQYF.

This clone was counted a single time. The J gene is TRBJ2-7, the V gene TRBV19, with D unclear. The CDR3 is made up of 13 amino acids. The V and J ends lost 5 bases and 0 bases respectively, with 8 bases between them. Germline V gene lookup returns CDR1 LNHDA and CDR2 SQIVND (reference sequence). The CDR3 here is CASSVSRSYEQYF. The CDR3 DNA is TGTGCCAGTAGTGTCTCGCGCTCCTACGAGCAGTACTTC. The entire variable domain, with the rest obtained from reference TRBV19 and TRBJ2-7, is as follows: DGGITQSPKYLFRKEGQNVTLSCEQNLNHDAMYWYRQDPGQGLRLIYYSQIVNDFQKGDIAEGYSVSREKKESFPLTVTSAQKNPTAFYLCASSVSRSYEQYFGPGTRLTVT.

The V call is TRBV19, the J call TRBJ2-3, with D uncertain. CDR1 is LNHDA and CDR2 is SQIVND in the germline V gene (reference sequence). This CDR3 has 15 residues. V was trimmed by 5 bases and J by 4 bases, leaving 16 bases between them. CDR3 sequence (DNA): TGTGCCAGTAGTGTCCGTGGGTTTGCGGCAGATACGCAGTATTTT. This codes for CASSVRGFAADTQYF. The variable domain in full, with the rest retrieved from reference TRBV19 and TRBJ2-3, is DGGITQSPKYLFRKEGQNVTLSCEQNLNHDAMYWYRQDPGQGLRLIYYSQIVNDFQKGDIAEGYSVSREKKESFPLTVTSAQKNPTAFYLCASSVRGFAADTQYFGPGTRLTVL.

This rearrangement joins TRBV6-1 to TRBJ1-1; TRBD1 matches at 7 bases. The J segment lost 5 bases and the V segment lost 3 bases, leaving 6 bases of the junction unmatched. This CDR3 region has 14 residues. The germline V gene has CDR1 MNHNS and CDR2 SASEGT. The CDR3 DNA sequence: TGTGCCAGCAGTGAGCGGGACAGAGTAACTGAAGCTTTCTTT. This sequence encodes CASSERDRVTEAFF.

This clone appeared a few times. V is TRBV29-1 and J is TRBJ1-2, with D maybe TRBD1 (6 bases). Germline V gene lookup returns CDR1 SQVTM and CDR2 ANQGSEA. Deletions cut 5 bases from V and 3 bases from J, with 16 bases between. There are 14 residues in the CDR3. CDR3 bases: TGCAGCGTTAGCCCCACACAGGGCTACTATGGCTACACCTTC. Translating gives CSVSPTQGYYGYTF. Based on the CDR3 plus reference TRBV29-1 and TRBJ1-2, the full variable domain is SAVISQKPSRDICQRGTSLTIQCQVDSQVTMMFWYRQQPGQSLTLIATANQGSEATYESGFVIDKFPISRPNLTFSTLTVSNMSPEDSSIYLCSVSPTQGYYGYTFGSGTRLTVV.

The V call is TRBV27, the J call TRBJ2-7, with a possible D match to TRBD2 (6 bases). The V end was cut by 2 bases, the J end by 2 bases, with 19 bases between. CDR1 is MNHEY, CDR2 SMNVEV, per germline (reference sequence). There are 17 residues in the CDR3. The chain's CDR3 is CASSLRNGAGWAYEQYF. The CDR3 DNA follows: TGTGCCAGCAGTTTAAGAAACGGAGCGGGTTGGGCCTACGAGCAGTACTTC.

This clone was counted a single time. The V gene is TRBV2, the J gene TRBJ1-1; the D is unclear. Germline V gene sequence: CDR1 SNHLY, CDR2 FYNNEI. This CDR3 spans 12 amino acids. Trimming removed 7 bases from V and 5 bases from J, with 11 bases in between. The CDR3 sequence: CASTPSLTEAFF. Here the CDR3 DNA reads TGTGCCAGCACCCCAAGCTTGACTGAAGCTTTCTTT.

The rearrangement links TRBV5-8 to TRBJ2-3; a weak D match, TRBD1 (6 bases). The germline gives CDR1 SGHTS, CDR2 YDEGEE. This CDR3 has 15 amino acids. The V and J ends lost 9 bases and 0 bases respectively, with 17 bases between them. The CDR3 nucleotides are TGTGCCACCTGCACGACAGGCGTGAGCACAGATACGCAGTATTTT. Translating it yields CATCTTGVSTDTQYF.

The chain carries TRBV30 and TRBJ2-7; 7 positions match TRBD1. The CDR3 has 13 amino acids. Trimming took 3 bases from V and 6 from J; bases not matched to a gene: 8. CDR1 GTSNPN and CDR2 SVGIG come from the germline V gene (reference sequence). In DNA form, the CDR3 reads TGTGCCTGGAGGCGCGACAGGGTTGGCGAGCAGTACTTC. It translates to CAWRRDRVGEQYF.

The V gene is TRBV5-4, the J gene TRBJ2-2, with 8 bases matching TRBD2. V was clipped by 3 bases and J by 4 bases; unmatched bases: 8. Germline V CDR1 and CDR2: SGHNT, YYREEE (reference sequence). This CDR3 is 16 amino acids long. The CDR3 spells CASSSKAGAGTGELFF. DNA of the CDR3: TGTGCCAGCAGCTCCAAAGCGGGAGCGGGCACCGGGGAGCTGTTTTTT.

Details on this clone: At one boundary the junction diverges from the germline segment, which might be a read error. J is TRBJ2-5 and V is TRBV6-1; a weak D match, TRBD2 (5 bases). Germline assignment: CDR1 MNHNS and CDR2 SASEGT. The CDR3 is 13 residues long. The CDR3: CASSEVGVRVANF. As DNA, the CDR3 is TGTGCCAGCAGTGAAGTCGGGGTTAGGGTAGCTAACTTC.

This chain uses TRBV11-2 with TRBJ2-5, with 8 positions matching TRBD2. V lost 1 base, J lost 4 bases, and 5 bases stayed unmatched. The germline V gene encodes CDR1 SGHAT and CDR2 FQNNGV. There are 15 residues in the CDR3. CDR3 region: CASSLGAGVGETQYF. DNA of the CDR3: TGTGCCAGCAGCTTAGGAGCGGGGGTGGGAGAGACCCAGTACTTC.

The CDR3 DNA is TGTGCCAGCAGTTTAGGCAACTCCGGGGGCTACACCTTC. It codes for CASSLGNSGGYTF. This chain connects TRBV27 to TRBJ1-2; D gene uncertain. Trimming stripped 2 bases from V and 8 bases from J, with 12 bases between. This CDR3 has 13 amino acids. Germline V lookup: CDR1 MNHEY, CDR2 SMNVEV (reference sequence).

The chain uses TRBV28 and TRBJ2-7; 7 positions agree with TRBD1. With V trimmed by 7 bases and J by 2 bases, 5 bases remained unmatched. This CDR3 spans 13 amino acids. Germline V gene data show CDR1 as MDHEN and CDR2 as SYDVKM. The CDR3 DNA follows: TGTGCCAGCACCACGGGACAGACCTACGAGCAGTACTTC. Translating gives CASTTGQTYEQYF.

The V and J genes are TRBV10-2 and TRBJ2-2; weak D call: TRBD1 (6 bases). The germline V gene has CDR1 WSHSY and CDR2 SAAADI. The V and J ends lost 6 bases and 5 bases respectively, with 13 bases between them. CDR3 length equals 14 residues. This CDR3 reads CASRTLGGTGELFF. In nucleotides, the CDR3 is TGCGCCAGCAGAACCCTAGGGGGAACCGGGGAGCTGTTTTTT.

This clone was detected once. The chain combines TRBV5-1 with TRBJ2-1; TRBD2 agrees at 10 bases. The V gene's germline CDR1 is SGHRS and CDR2 YFSETQ. The trim removed 2 bases at V and 3 bases at J, leaving 2 bases unmatched. The CDR3 consists of 15 residues. As DNA, the CDR3 is TGCGCCAGCAGCTTTGGGACTAGCGACTACAATGAGCAGTTCTTC. This encodes CASSFGTSDYNEQFF.

V and J are TRBV5-5 and TRBJ1-2; no clear D gene. There are 12 residues in the CDR3. Germline CDR1 SGHKS, CDR2 YYEKEE (reference sequence). Trimming stripped 4 bases from V and 8 bases from J, with 12 bases between. CDR3: CASSERAGGYTF. The DNA for the CDR3 is TGTGCCAGCAGCGAGAGGGCGGGCGGCTACACCTTC.

The rearrangement uses TRBV28 and TRBJ2-7; 10 nucleotides align to TRBD2. V was pared by 5 bases and J by 7 bases, with 8 bases of the junction left unmatched. CDR3 size: 14 residues. Germline V CDR1 and CDR2: MDHEN, SYDVKM. CDR3 in amino acids: CASSRTSGPWEQYF. The CDR3 DNA reads TGTGCCAGCAGTCGGACTAGCGGCCCATGGGAGCAGTACTTC. The full variable domain, its missing parts supplied by reference TRBV28 and TRBJ2-7, is DVKVTQSSRYLVKRTGEKVFLECVQDMDHENMFWYRQDPGLGLRLIYFSYDVKMKEKGDIPEGYSVSREKKERFSLILESASTNQTSMYLCASSRTSGPWEQYFGPGTRLTVT.

This clone was observed once. This sequence joins TRBV21-1 and TRBJ2-4; the table assigns TRBD2, which was not confirmed against the DNA. TRBV21-1 is a listed pseudogene. This CDR3 region has 12 residues. This CDR3 reads CASRGAGGRGPF. The DNA for the CDR3 is TGTGCCAGCAGGGGCGCCGGGGGACGAGGCCCCTTC.